The rows below give T cell receptor beta chains drawn from one sample of a study of regulatory T cells in long-lasting Graves disease. TCRdb processed the multiplex PCR reads anew with MiXCR; each CDR3 protein has one entry. The table has about 470,000 distinct CDR3 sequences, under 25% seen once. The specimen was peripheral blood mononuclear cells (PBMCs), collected when the disease was refractory, from a patient treated with antithyroid drugs. The receptor set was obtained from a female donor with Graves disease. Both conserved end residues are part of each CDR3. Fields, in order: V gene, clone size, D gene, J gene, CDR3 protein, CDR3 DNA. A D gene is named only where the DNA matches it firmly. Expanded clones are given a class, and other clones once, few, many or no size at all.

V gene: TRBV7-3
clone size: -
D gene: -
J gene: TRBJ1-1
CDR3 protein: CASSQDGSTEAFF
CDR3 DNA: TGTGCCAGCAGCCAGGACGGATCGACTGAAGCTTTCTTT

V gene: TRBV20-1
clone size: many
D gene: TRBD1
J gene: TRBJ2-5
CDR3 protein: CSAPGTGVGVETQYF
CDR3 DNA: TGCAGTGCTCCCGGGACAGGGGTCGGTGTGGAGACCCAGTACTTC

V gene: TRBV4-1
clone size: -
D gene: TRBD2
J gene: TRBJ2-7
CDR3 protein: CASSQDPSTSGSDYEQYF
CDR3 DNA: TGCGCCAGCAGCCAAGACCCTTCTACTAGCGGGAGTGATTACGAGCAGTACTTC

V gene: TRBV3-1
clone size: -
D gene: -
J gene: TRBJ2-2
CDR3 protein: CASSQVAGSTGELFF
CDR3 DNA: TGTGCCAGCAGCCAAGTGGCGGGGAGCACCGGGGAGCTGTTTTTT

V gene: TRBV11-1
clone size: many
D gene: -
J gene: TRBJ2-5
CDR3 protein: CASSRRQVGVSQETQYF
CDR3 DNA: TGTGCCAGCAGCCGTAGACAGGTTGGGGTTTCCCAAGAGACCCAGTACTTC

V gene: TRBV29-1
clone size: -
D gene: -
J gene: TRBJ2-7
CDR3 protein: CSVETQALGEQYF
CDR3 DNA: TGCAGCGTTGAGACGCAGGCACTAGGCGAGCAGTACTTC

V gene: TRBV15
clone size: many
D gene: -
J gene: TRBJ1-1
CDR3 protein: CATSSRDGTEAFF
CDR3 DNA: TGTGCCACCAGCAGCAGGGACGGCACTGAAGCTTTCTTT

V gene: TRBV18
clone size: many
D gene: TRBD2
J gene: TRBJ2-5
CDR3 protein: CASSPGGEEDQETQYF
CDR3 DNA: TGTGCCAGCTCACCGGGGGGGGAAGAGGACCAAGAGACCCAGTACTTC

V gene: TRBV6-1
clone size: -
D gene: -
J gene: TRBJ2-2
CDR3 protein: CASRQGGAGELFF
CDR3 DNA: TGTGCCAGCCGTCAGGGGGGGGCCGGGGAGCTGTTTTTT

V gene: TRBV11-2
clone size: many
D gene: TRBD1
J gene: TRBJ1-1
CDR3 protein: CASSLETGVTEAFF
CDR3 DNA: TGTGCCAGCAGCTTAGAGACAGGGGTCACTGAAGCTTTCTTT

V gene: TRBV11-1
clone size: -
D gene: TRBD1
J gene: TRBJ2-1
CDR3 protein: CASSLYWDRRTYNEQFF
CDR3 DNA: TGTGCCAGCAGCCTGTACTGGGACAGGCGTACCTACAATGAGCAGTTCTTC

V gene: TRBV25-1
clone size: -
D gene: -
J gene: TRBJ1-5
CDR3 protein: CASSDAGLSNQPQHF
CDR3 DNA: TGTGCCAGCAGTGATGCAGGTCTTAGCAATCAGCCCCAGCATTTT

V gene: TRBV5-5
clone size: -
D gene: -
J gene: TRBJ2-3
CDR3 protein: CASSLSKPVTDTQYF
CDR3 DNA: TGTGCCAGCAGCTTGTCCAAACCGGTTACAGATACGCAGTATTTT

V gene: TRBV30
clone size: -
D gene: -
J gene: TRBJ2-4
CDR3 protein: CAWSVQGRGAKNIQYF
CDR3 DNA: TGTGCCTGGAGTGTACAAGGAAGGGGAGCCAAAAACATTCAGTACTTC

V gene: TRBV9
clone size: many
D gene: TRBD1
J gene: TRBJ2-5
CDR3 protein: CASSASRDSGVVETQYF
CDR3 DNA: TGTGCCAGCAGCGCGTCCCGGGACAGCGGCGTTGTAGAGACCCAGTACTTC

V gene: TRBV19
clone size: few
D gene: TRBD1
J gene: TRBJ1-2
CDR3 protein: CASSLPGQGSGYTF
CDR3 DNA: TGTGCCAGTAGCTTACCGGGACAGGGAAGTGGCTACACCTTC